One and the same sample provided the 25 T cell receptor beta chains below, sequenced in a study of technical replicates of blood from several donors. Data came from immunoSEQ multiplex PCR; TCRdb stores just in-frame clones and leaves some out. The sample yields 68,000 or so clones, 92% seen once. Sequencing was carried out using T cells isolated from PBMCs. The receptors come from a human donor in good health.

The V and J genes are TRBV6-1 and TRBJ2-7, with D unclear. The germline V gene has CDR1 MNHNS and CDR2 SASEGT. The CDR3 is 12 residues long. The germline V and J ends were trimmed by 8 bases and 0 bases, with 8 bases remaining between them. The chain's CDR3 is CASHSFSYEQYF. The CDR3 region has the DNA TGTGCCAGCCACAGCTTCTCCTACGAGCAGTACTTC.

V and J are TRBV19 and TRBJ1-1, with D possibly matching TRBD1 (5 bases). This CDR3 has 15 residues. CDR1 is LNHDA, CDR2 SQIVND, per germline (reference sequence). Between the trimmed V and J ends, which lost 7 bases and 1 base, there was a span of 16 bases. The CDR3 protein is CASMVAPQGNTEAFF. The CDR3 DNA follows: TGTGCCAGTATGGTGGCCCCGCAGGGGAACACTGAAGCTTTCTTT. The full variable domain, with the rest looked up from reference TRBV19 and TRBJ1-1, is DGGITQSPKYLFRKEGQNVTLSCEQNLNHDAMYWYRQDPGQGLRLIYYSQIVNDFQKGDIAEGYSVSREKKESFPLTVTSAQKNPTAFYLCASMVAPQGNTEAFFGQGTRLTVV.

The V and J genes are TRBV7-6 and TRBJ2-5; 7 positions agree with TRBD1. The germline CDR1 and CDR2 sequences are SGHVS and FNYEAQ. V gave up 4 bases and J gave up 1 base; unmatched junction bases: 3. The CDR3 extends over 14 amino acids. For the CDR3, the DNA is TGTGCCAGCAGCTACGGGACAGTCCAAGAGACCCAGTACTTC. This translates into CASSYGTVQETQYF.

This clone occurred once. V and J are TRBV2 and TRBJ2-1, with D possibly being TRBD2 (6 bases). The CDR3 is made up of 16 amino acids. Germline V gene data show CDR1 as SNHLY and CDR2 as FYNNEI. V lost 2 bases and J 6 bases, leaving 17 bases between the germline ends. CDR3 in DNA: TGTGCCAGCAGTGAAAAGTTTCGGGAGCTGGGCAATGAGCAGTTCTTC. It encodes CASSEKFRELGNEQFF.

The CDR3 sequence: CASSGQGTGHQPQHF. The CDR3 coding sequence is TGTGCCAGCAGTGGACAGGGAACGGGGCATCAGCCCCAGCATTTT. The rearrangement links TRBV2 to TRBJ1-5; 7 nucleotides match TRBD1. The CDR3 runs to 15 residues. From germline, CDR1 is SNHLY and CDR2 FYNNEI. The trim removed 4 bases at V and 5 bases at J, leaving 8 bases unmatched.

This clone has just one count. The chain links TRBV5-1 to TRBJ1-3, with a tentative D call TRBD1 (6 bases). CDR1 is SGHRS, CDR2 YFSETQ, per germline. V shed 4 bases and J shed 4 bases, with 18 bases lying between them. The CDR3 runs 16 residues. CDR3 nucleotides: TGCGCCAGCAGCCCATACAGGGTTTTTTCAGGAAACACCATATATTTT. Encoded protein: CASSPYRVFSGNTIYF.

V usage is TRBV7-8 and J usage is TRBJ1-1; a possible D gene is TRBD1 (6 bases). The CDR3 loop spans 15 amino acids. V lost 5 bases and J lost 6, with 19 bases in between. Looked up from germline, CDR1 is SGHVS and CDR2 is FQNEAQ. The CDR3 coding sequence is TGTGCCAGCAGCGACCGGGACAACTTTATCTCTGAAGCTTTCTTT. Amino acid sequence: CASSDRDNFISEAFF. The variable domain in full, with the rest retrieved from reference TRBV7-8 and TRBJ1-1, is GAGVSQSPRYKVAKRGQDVALRCDPISGHVSLFWYQQALGQGPEFLTYFQNEAQLDKSGLPSDRFFAERPEGSVSTLKIQRTQQEDSAVYLCASSDRDNFISEAFFGQGTRLTVV.

The chain carries TRBV28 and TRBJ1-1; D remains ambiguous. The V and J ends lost 9 bases and 0 bases respectively, with 11 bases between them. The CDR3 runs 13 residues. Per germline, CDR1 MDHEN and CDR2 SYDVKM. The CDR3 loop reads CASHGSLNTEAFF. The CDR3 coding sequence is TGTGCCAGTCACGGGTCTTTGAACACTGAAGCTTTCTTT.

The V gene is TRBV6-5, the J gene TRBJ1-2; possibly TRBD1 for D (5 bases). Germline V gives CDR1 MNHEY, CDR2 SVGAGI. Trimming left V 2 bases short and J 6 bases short, with 16 bases between. The CDR3 has 15 residues. The CDR3 loop reads CASSYLVRGGDGYTF. The CDR3 nucleotides read TGTGCCAGCAGTTACCTGGTTAGGGGCGGGGATGGCTACACCTTC.

The V gene is TRBV23-1, the J gene TRBJ2-5; 16 positions match TRBD2. TRBV23-1 is an ORF for which the function is uncertain. This CDR3 has 18 residues. Unmatched junction bases numbered 15, after V lost 8 bases and J lost 6 bases. CDR3 protein: CASGLGLAGGGFVKTQYF. The CDR3 region has the DNA TGCGCCAGCGGCTTGGGACTAGCGGGAGGGGGTTTTGTGAAGACCCAGTACTTC.

The genes are TRBV5-1 and TRBJ2-6, with D perhaps TRBD1 (6 bases). The CDR3 is 17 residues long. CDR1 and CDR2 from the germline V gene are SGHRS and YFSETQ. V gave up 4 bases and J gave up 0 bases, with 14 bases separating them. This chain's CDR3 is CASSPWTASSGANVLTF. The CDR3 DNA reads TGCGCCAGCAGCCCTTGGACAGCCAGCTCTGGGGCCAACGTCCTGACTTTC.

The V call is TRBV6-6, the J call TRBJ2-1, with 8 bases identical to TRBD2. The CDR3 runs to 16 residues. Trimming took 2 bases from V and 7 from J; bases not matched to a gene: 10. Germline CDR1 is MNHNY and CDR2 is SVGAGI (reference sequence). This chain's CDR3 is CASSYTPGTSKNEQFF. As DNA, the CDR3 is TGTGCCAGCAGTTACACACCCGGGACTAGTAAGAATGAGCAGTTCTTC.

This clone was seen just once. The chain recombines TRBV7-9 with TRBJ2-5, with 7 bases lining up with TRBD2. Germline trimming cut 4 bases from V and 3 bases from J; bases unmatched to any gene: 14. Germline V gene sequence: CDR1 SEHNR, CDR2 FQNEAQ (reference sequence). The CDR3 is 17 amino acids. CDR3 sequence (DNA): TGTGCCAGCAGCTCCGACGGGGCGCGGGAGTTTGAAGAGACCCAGTACTTC. As protein: CASSSDGAREFEETQYF.

The CDR3 region has the DNA TGTGCCAGCAGCGTAGCTACGGACAGGGAGACCCAGTACTTC. Its protein product is CASSVATDRETQYF. V and J are TRBV9 and TRBJ2-5, with 7 bases lining up with TRBD1. This CDR3 is 14 amino acids long. Germline V CDR1 and CDR2: SGDLS, YYNGEE. Losses at the gene ends were 0 bases for V and 5 bases for J; bases not matched to a gene: 4.

This clone is a singleton in its sample. The chain recombines TRBV5-4 with TRBJ2-7; 13 positions agree with TRBD2. The V gene end was trimmed by 0 bases and the J gene end by 6 bases; junction bases not matched to a gene: 9. The CDR3 covers 17 residues. The germline CDR1 and CDR2 sequences are SGHNT and YYREEE (reference sequence). CDR3: CASSLDLTSGRDPEQYF. The CDR3 DNA sequence: TGTGCCAGCAGCTTGGATTTAACTAGCGGGAGGGACCCCGAGCAGTACTTC.

The CDR3 reads CASSAANEKLFF. Written as DNA, the CDR3 is TGTGCCAGCAGCGCGGCTAATGAAAAACTGTTTTTT. The chain employs TRBV14 and TRBJ1-4; D gene ambiguous. The CDR3 loop spans 12 amino acids. Deletions cut 5 bases from V and 3 bases from J, with 4 bases between. Per germline, CDR1 SGHDN and CDR2 FVKESK.

The J gene is TRBJ2-2, the V gene TRBV7-9; 9 bases map to TRBD2. The V gene end was trimmed by 8 bases and the J gene end by 6 bases; junction bases not matched to a gene: 10. Germline V CDR1 and CDR2: SEHNR, FQNEAQ (reference sequence). The CDR3 covers 15 residues. The DNA of the CDR3 is TGTGCCAGCGGCGCTAGCGGGACATCGGCCGGGGAGCTGTTTTTT. As protein: CASGASGTSAGELFF.

The table lists this clone with a count of one. The gene calls are TRBV30 and TRBJ2-3; 12 bases agree with TRBD2. Germline lookup yields CDR1 GTSNPN and CDR2 SVGIG (reference sequence). The CDR3 consists of 15 residues. The V segment lost 0 bases and the J segment 6 bases; nucleotides outside the gene matches: 4. CDR3 loop: CAWSVASGGGDTQYF. The CDR3 coding sequence is TGTGCCTGGAGTGTAGCTAGCGGGGGGGGTGATACGCAGTATTTT.

The chain combines TRBV4-3 with TRBJ2-5; a possible D gene is TRBD2 (6 bases). This CDR3 spans 15 amino acids. Germline CDR1 and CDR2: LGHNA and YSLEER. Trimming removed 2 bases at V and 2 bases at J, with 12 bases between. The CDR3: CASSQLTREQETQYF. The CDR3, as DNA: TGCGCCAGCAGCCAATTAACGCGGGAACAAGAGACCCAGTACTTC.

The J gene is TRBJ2-1, the V gene TRBV19, with 8 bases that match TRBD2. Germline V gene lookup returns CDR1 LNHDA and CDR2 SQIVND (reference sequence). This CDR3 has 17 residues. Germline trimming cut 1 base from V and 0 bases from J; bases unmatched to any gene: 5. CDR3 nucleotides: TGTGCCAGTAGTATAGCTGCGGGGGGTAACTCCTACAATGAGCAGTTCTTC. Translating gives CASSIAAGGNSYNEQFF.

The chain is built from TRBV18 and TRBJ2-7; tentative D call: TRBD2 (6 bases). The CDR3 runs 15 residues. V lost 6 bases, J lost 7 bases, and 22 bases lay in between. Germline CDR1 reads KGHSH; CDR2 reads LQKENI. CDR3 in amino acids: CASSLEATSWEEQYF. Written as DNA, the CDR3 is TGTGCCAGCTCCCTCGAGGCCACTAGCTGGGAGGAGCAGTACTTC. The variable domain in full, with the rest retrieved from reference TRBV18 and TRBJ2-7, is NAGVMQNPRHLVRRRGQEARLRCSPMKGHSHVYWYRQLPEEGLKFMVYLQKENIIDESGMPKERFSAEFPKEGPSILRIQQVVRGDSAAYFCASSLEATSWEEQYFGPGTRLTVT.

The chain links TRBV7-9 to TRBJ2-1; 7 bases are a match to TRBD2. Trimming took 4 bases from V and 0 from J; bases not matched to a gene: 9. The germline gives CDR1 SEHNR, CDR2 FQNEAQ (reference sequence). The CDR3 length is 17 residues. The CDR3 coding sequence is TGTGCCAGCAGCTCAAGTGCGGGGGTACCCTCCTACAATGAGCAGTTCTTC. Amino acids: CASSSSAGVPSYNEQFF. The entire variable domain, with the rest obtained from reference TRBV7-9 and TRBJ2-1, is as follows: DTGVSQNPRHKITKRGQNVTFRCDPISEHNRLYWYRQTLGQGPEFLTYFQNEAQLEKSRLLSDRFSAERPKGSFSTLEIQRTEQGDSAMYLCASSSSAGVPSYNEQFFGPGTRLTVL.

The V and J genes are TRBV19 and TRBJ2-3; maybe TRBD2 (6 bases). Germline assignment: CDR1 LNHDA and CDR2 SQIVND (reference sequence). Trimming cost V 4 bases and J 6 bases, with 20 bases left between them. The CDR3 runs to 16 residues. The CDR3, as DNA: TGTGCCAGTAGTAATCCGGGAGCCCCGGATGGGGATACGCAGTATTTT. Its translation is CASSNPGAPDGDTQYF.

This rearrangement joins TRBV6-5 to TRBJ2-1, with D perhaps matching TRBD1 (5 bases). The CDR3 has 13 residues. Trimming removed 0 bases at V and 7 bases at J, with 7 bases between. Germline CDR1 is MNHEY and CDR2 is SVGAGI. This chain's CDR3 is CASSYSTENEQFF. In DNA form, the CDR3 reads TGTGCCAGCAGTTACTCGACAGAAAATGAGCAGTTCTTC.

V usage is TRBV11-1 and J usage is TRBJ1-1, with D possibly matching TRBD1 (6 bases). CDR1 is SGHAT and CDR2 is FQDESV in the germline V gene (reference sequence). Trimming took 0 bases from V and 8 from J, leaving 19 bases between them. This CDR3 comprises 16 residues. CDR3 nucleotide sequence: TGTGCCAGCAGCTTAGCTAGAGGGGGTCCGGGGCCCGAAGCTTTCTTT. Translation gives CASSLARGGPGPEAFF.